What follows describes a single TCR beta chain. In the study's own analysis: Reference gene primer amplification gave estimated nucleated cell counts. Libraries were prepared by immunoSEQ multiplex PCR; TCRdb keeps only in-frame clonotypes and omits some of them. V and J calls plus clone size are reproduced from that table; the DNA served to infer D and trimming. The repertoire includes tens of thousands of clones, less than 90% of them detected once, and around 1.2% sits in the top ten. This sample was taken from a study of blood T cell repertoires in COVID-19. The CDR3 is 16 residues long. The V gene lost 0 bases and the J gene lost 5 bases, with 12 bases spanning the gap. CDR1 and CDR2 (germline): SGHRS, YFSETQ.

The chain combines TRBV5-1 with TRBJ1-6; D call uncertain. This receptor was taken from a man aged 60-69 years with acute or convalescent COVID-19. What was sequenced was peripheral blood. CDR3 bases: TGCGCCAGCAGCTTGGCCTCTTGGGAGAATAATTCACCCCTCCACTTT. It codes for CASSLASWENNSPLHF.